The clone carrying this T cell receptor beta chain was recorded a few times. No antigen is known for it. The record originates from a study of somatic mutations in cytotoxic T cells in rheumatoid arthritis. Points from the study as a whole: Patients with rheumatoid arthritis did not differ significantly from age-matched healthy controls in CD8+ T-cell clonality.

Between the trimmed V and J ends, which lost 8 bases and 6 bases, there was a span of 11 bases. The germline V gene has CDR1 SNHLY and CDR2 FYNNEI. The CDR3 length is 12 residues. TCRdb's table, derived via immunoSEQ multiplex PCR, lists solely in-frame clones and lacks some. The table lists around 15,000 clones, 72% of them singletons, with less than 11% in the top ten. The J gene is TRBJ2-1, the V gene TRBV2; TRBD2 might be the D (5 bases). Sequencing input: CD8+ T cells sorted from blood. The TCR was taken from an adult with rheumatoid arthritis. The CDR3 DNA sequence: TGTGCCAGCCCGAGAGGGCTCAATGAGCAGTTCTTC. Its protein is CASPRGLNEQFF.